A single sample is the source of the 14 T cell receptor beta chains below, sequenced in a study of T cells expressing NK-cell markers (dated by TCRdb to 2019 to 2021). Library creation used 5' RACE. The data were produced on an Illumina HiSeq 2000. TCRdb reprocessed the reads, reporting each CDR3 protein sequence once and no DNA. The table of this sample itemizes more than 250,000 distinct CDR3 sequences. The top ten clones comprise about 0.39% of the sample. Sequenced: blood T cells: a sorted CD56 or NKG2C T cell subset, CD4+ or CD8+ T cells, or bulk PBMC T cells (not recorded which). The origin of the receptors is a man aged 18 to 35 in good health. Donor details come from another sample of the same person, matched by shared clones.

The rearrangement links TRBV29-1 to TRBJ2-5; with no DNA, the TCRdb D assignment of TRBD2 cannot be verified. Germline CDR1 is SQVTM and CDR2 is ANQGSEA. The CDR3 length is 13 residues. CDR3 residues: CSVEEEGWETQYF.

The CDR3 here is CASSLDVGEGTGELFF. V is TRBV12-3 or TRBV12-4 and J is TRBJ2-2; TCRdb designates TRBD1, a call that cannot be tested without DNA. This CDR3 has 16 residues.

The chain couples TRBV7-2 to TRBJ2-3; TCRdb outputs TRBD2, but without DNA this stays unchecked. CDR1 and CDR2 (germline): SGHTA, FQGNSA. CDR3 length equals 16 residues. The CDR3 sequence is CASRSRGVRFSDTQYF.

This chain links TRBV3-1 with TRBJ1-1; TCRdb outputs TRBD1, but without DNA this stays unchecked. This CDR3 comprises 14 residues. CDR1 is LGHDT and CDR2 is YNNKEL in the germline V gene (reference sequence). CDR3 in amino acids: CASSQVWTGGMVFF.

The rearrangement uses TRBV4-2 and TRBJ2-1. This CDR3 contains 14 residues. Germline values: CDR1 LGHNA, CDR2 YNFKEQ. The CDR3 region is CASSQEGRFVEQFF.

The chain joins TRBV9 to TRBJ2-7; TCRdb selects TRBD1, and the lack of DNA leaves this call unchecked. Per the germline V gene, CDR1 is SGDLS and CDR2 is YYNGEE. CDR3 size: 14 residues. The CDR3 protein is CASGIGTAAYEQYF.

The chain recombines TRBV5-1 with TRBJ2-3; the TRBD2 assignment by TCRdb is unverifiable without DNA. The CDR3 has 18 amino acids. The V gene's germline CDR1 is SGHRS and CDR2 YFSETQ. The CDR3 protein is CASSLETSGTPGTDTQYF. The variable domain in full, with the rest retrieved from reference TRBV5-1 and TRBJ2-3, is KAGVTQTPRYLIKTRGQQVTLSCSPISGHRSVSWYQQTPGQGLQFLFEYFSETQRNKGNFPGRFSGRQFSNSRSEMNVSTLELGDSALYLCASSLETSGTPGTDTQYFGPGTRLTVL.

The chain links TRBV12-3 or TRBV12-4 to TRBJ2-7; TCRdb reports TRBD1, a call that lacks DNA to check it against. The CDR3 extends over 14 amino acids. This CDR3 is CASRSREWGYEQYF.

V and J are TRBV5-1 and TRBJ2-3; TCRdb proposes TRBD2, but this gene call is untestable without DNA. This CDR3 contains 13 residues. Germline CDR1 reads SGHRS; CDR2 reads YFSETQ. The CDR3 spells CASSLVREDTQYF.

The rearrangement links TRBV6-5 to TRBJ1-1; TCRdb selects TRBD1, and the lack of DNA leaves this call unchecked. This CDR3 is built from 15 residues. CDR1 is MNHEY, CDR2 SVGAGI, per germline. CDR3 residues: CASSPTGGEDTEAFF.

The V and J genes are TRBV5-1 and TRBJ2-1; TCRdb indicates TRBD1, and absent DNA this call remains unverified. Per the germline V gene, CDR1 is SGHRS and CDR2 is YFSETQ. This CDR3 spans 15 amino acids. The CDR3 sequence: CASSPGQIVNNEQFF.

The chain carries TRBV30 and TRBJ2-1; TCRdb reports TRBD1, a call that lacks DNA to check it against. CDR1 and CDR2 (germline): GTSNPN, SVGIG (reference sequence). The CDR3 totals 12 residues. The CDR3 spells CAWGKVQVEQFF.

The chain recombines TRBV4-2 with TRBJ2-1. The germline V gene encodes CDR1 LGHNA and CDR2 YNFKEQ. The CDR3 extends over 12 amino acids. CDR3 region: CASSQGSNEQFF.

The gene calls are TRBV20-1 and TRBJ1-3. Germline CDR1 and CDR2: DFQATT and SNEGSKA (reference sequence). There are 15 residues in the CDR3. The CDR3 sequence: CSAREAGRSGNTIYF.